This paragraph reports one TCR beta chain. Its antigen is currently unknown. The data belong to a study of T cell responses to AZD1222 COVID-19 vaccine. Study-level results: Vaccine-associated CD4 TCRs ranged over spike, dominating at 160-218 and 743-854. Nearly half of spike-specific TCRs reportedly go after variant regions that carry no mutations.

Trimming left V 2 bases short and J 4 bases short, with 14 bases between. In germline, CDR1 is KGHDR, CDR2 SFDVKD. The CDR3 loop spans 16 amino acids. This table comes from immunoSEQ multiplex PCR, and its TCRdb copy is limited to in-frame clones, with some not included. The data hold approximately 200,000 clones, with about 89% observed a single time. V is TRBV24-1 and J is TRBJ1-3; D is uncertain. The source is an adult who received the AZD1222 COVID-19 vaccine. Sequenced here: peripheral blood, sampled 28 days after the second AZD1222 dose. The CDR3 DNA follows: TGTGCCACCAGTGATTCCGGGCCCTTAGGCGGAAACACCATATATTTT. Its translation: CATSDSGPLGGNTIYF.